The 17 T cell receptor beta chains in this list originate from one sample, sequenced in a study of blood T cells in healthy people across ages. PCR was performed a second time for roughly 7 to 12 cycles using a sample-barcoded 5' primer and a J-beta primer mix. TCRdb re-analysed the 5' RACE reads in MiXCR, keeping a single row per CDR3 protein. This table has some 900,000 distinct CDR3 sequences, 25% to 30% appearing once. Sequencing used blood. These receptor sequences come from a woman at least 80 years old in good health.

This clonotype was counted at least ten times. The genes are TRBV14 and TRBJ2-3; a weak D match, TRBD2 (7 bases). The CDR3 has 16 residues. V was trimmed by 4 bases and J by 7 bases, leaving 21 bases between them. Per the germline V gene, CDR1 is SGHDN and CDR2 is FVKESK. CDR3 sequence (DNA): TGTGCCAGCAGCCTTCCTTCGGGGGGCGCAAGGAATACGCAGTATTTT. This translates into CASSLPSGGARNTQYF.

The chain combines TRBV6-5 with TRBJ2-1; D possibly matches TRBD1 or TRBD2 (5 bases each). CDR3 length: 15 amino acids. V dropped 2 bases and J dropped 7 bases, with 15 bases sitting between them. The germline V gene has CDR1 MNHEY and CDR2 SVGAGI. The CDR3 region is CASSYGGTDGNEQFF. CDR3 coding DNA: TGTGCCAGCAGTTACGGGGGTACCGACGGGAATGAGCAGTTCTTC.

This clonotype has only a few counts. The V call is TRBV28, the J call TRBJ2-2, with unresolved D. CDR1 is MDHEN and CDR2 is SYDVKM in the germline V gene. The CDR3 runs to 13 residues. The V and J ends lost 2 bases and 4 bases respectively, with 5 bases between them. The CDR3 DNA reads as TGTGCCAGCAGTTTAGTTACCACCGGGGAGCTGTTTTTT. This sequence encodes CASSLVTTGELFF.

Ten or more counts support this clonotype. This rearrangement joins TRBV6-5 to TRBJ1-2, with 8 bases aligning to TRBD1. CDR1 and CDR2 from the germline V gene are MNHEY and SVGAGI. J gave up 8 bases and V 6 bases, and 8 bases lay outside the gene matches. This CDR3 is 13 amino acids long. CDR3 sequence: CASRPRDRKGYTF. The CDR3, as DNA: TGTGCCAGCAGGCCCCGGGACAGGAAGGGCTACACCTTC.

A remark on this clonotype: This sequence may be a read error, since a much larger clone differs from it by one base. This chain links TRBV3-1 with TRBJ2-7; TRBD1 is a possible D gene (5 bases). The CDR3 is 14 residues long. Germline lookup yields CDR1 LGHDT and CDR2 YNNKEL (reference sequence). The ends were cut back, 1 base at V and 5 bases at J, with 12 bases in the middle. CDR3 loop: CASSQAQVGHEQYF. CDR3 sequence (DNA): TGTGCCAGCAGCCAAGCCCAGGTGGGGCACGAGCAGTACTTC.

This clonotype came up many times. The chain combines TRBV5-1 with TRBJ2-6; D is tentatively TRBD1 or TRBD2 (6 bases each). Germline lookup yields CDR1 SGHRS and CDR2 YFSETQ. CDR3 size: 19 residues. The ends were cut back, 3 bases at V and 0 bases at J, with 19 bases in the middle. CDR3 protein: CASSSEGHVGYSGANVLTF. The CDR3 DNA reads as TGCGCCAGCAGCTCGGAGGGACACGTCGGATACTCTGGGGCCAACGTCCTGACTTTC.

This clonotype showed up just once. One end of the junction does not line up with germline, which may come from a read error. V usage is TRBV7-2 and J usage is TRBJ2-7; D perhaps matches TRBD2 (7 bases). CDR3 length equals 14 residues. The V gene's germline CDR1 is SGHTA and CDR2 FQGNSA. CDR3 region: CVSSPSGGVYEQYF. CDR3 nucleotide sequence: TGTGTCAGCAGCCCCTCGGGGGGCGTCTACGAGCAGTATTTC.

Points on this clonotype: A single base separates this from a much larger clone, so it may be a read error. The chain uses TRBV7-2 and TRBJ1-2; possible D gene TRBD1, 5 bases. The V gene's germline CDR1 is SGHTA and CDR2 FQGNSA. The CDR3 runs 17 residues. This CDR3 reads CAGSFLTGLKSSYGYTF. The CDR3 bases are TGTGCCGGCAGCTTTTTAACAGGTCTGAAATCATCCTATGGCTACACCTTC.

This clonotype showed up many times. A read error is possible here, since a much larger clone lies one base away. The chain is built from TRBV12-3 or TRBV12-4 and TRBJ2-3; 15 bases are a match to TRBD2. J was trimmed by 4 bases and V by 6 bases; bases with no gene match: 11. There are 18 residues in the CDR3. The CDR3 protein is CASSLIGTSGGSADTQYF. CDR3 sequence (DNA): TGTGCCAGCAGCCTAATCGGGACTAGCGGGGGGTCCGCAGATACGCAGTATTTT.

The V and J genes are TRBV18 and TRBJ2-7; no definite D call. With 2 bases removed from V and 0 bases from J, the gap between germline ends came to 8 bases. The CDR3 runs to 14 residues. CDR1 and CDR2 from the germline V gene are KGHSH and LQKENI. The CDR3, as DNA: TGTGCCAGCTCACCATCAGACTCCTCCTACGAGCAGTACTTC. Encoded protein: CASSPSDSSYEQYF.

The V gene is TRBV10-3, the J gene TRBJ1-6; 12 nucleotides line up with TRBD1. The CDR3 sequence is 15 residues long. J was trimmed by 5 bases and V by 8 bases; bases with no gene match: 4. The germline CDR1 and CDR2 sequences are ENHRY and SYGVKD. CDR3 nucleotide sequence: TGTGCCATCGGGGGACAGGGGGCTGATAATTCACCCCTCCACTTT. Translation gives CAIGGQGADNSPLHF.

This clonotype was seen repeatedly, ten times or more. This chain joins TRBV10-1 and TRBJ2-5; TRBD1 matches at 8 bases. The CDR3 runs to 13 residues. CDR1 and CDR2 from the germline V gene are WNHNN and SYGVQD (reference sequence). V shed 10 bases, J shed 5 bases, and the junction held 9 bases outside the gene matches. In nucleotides, the CDR3 is TGCGCCACTCGGACAGGGTTTTGGGAGACCCAGTACTTC. Amino acid sequence: CATRTGFWETQYF.

V and J are TRBV20-1 and TRBJ1-2, with D unresolved. This CDR3 contains 13 residues. Germline V lookup: CDR1 DFQATT, CDR2 SNEGSKA (reference sequence). Trimming removed 3 bases from V and 2 bases from J, with 10 bases in between. This CDR3 reads CSARNSDNYGYTF. CDR3 bases: TGCAGTGCTAGGAACAGTGACAACTATGGCTACACCTTC.

There are many counts of this clonotype. The CDR3 DNA is TGCAGTGCTAGGGGGGACATCTCCACTGGAAACACCATATATTTT. It specifies CSARGDISTGNTIYF. This chain links TRBV20-1 with TRBJ1-3; tentative D call: TRBD1 (6 bases). The CDR3 covers 15 residues. Looked up from germline, CDR1 is DFQATT and CDR2 is SNEGSKA (reference sequence). V was trimmed by 3 bases and J by 2 bases, leaving 14 bases between them.

The chain has TRBV29-1 and TRBJ2-7; the D gene is possibly TRBD2 (6 bases). This CDR3 region has 13 residues. Germline CDR1 is SQVTM and CDR2 is ANQGSEA. With 6 bases removed from V and 1 base from J, the gap between germline ends came to 13 bases. The CDR3 spells CSVGSAGSYEQYF. CDR3 in DNA: TGCAGCGTGGGAAGCGCGGGGTCCTACGAGCAGTACTTC.

The CDR3 DNA follows: TGCAGTGCTGACAGGGGAAGAGACTATGGCTACACCTTC. The encoded protein is CSADRGRDYGYTF. The chain couples TRBV20-1 to TRBJ1-2, with 8 bases lining up with TRBD1. The trim removed 5 bases at V and 3 bases at J, leaving 5 bases unmatched. CDR1 and CDR2 (germline): DFQATT, SNEGSKA (reference sequence). The CDR3 is made up of 13 amino acids.

This chain connects TRBV7-2 to TRBJ2-3; tentative D call: TRBD1 (7 bases). Trimming took off 5 bases at V and 4 bases at J, with 19 bases between the two ends. Per the germline V gene, CDR1 is SGHTA and CDR2 is FQGNSA. CDR3 length: 16 residues. The CDR3 DNA reads as TGTGCCAGCAGCCCCACCCTTGGAGGGGGCGCAGATACGCAGTATTTT. Its protein is CASSPTLGGGADTQYF.